These 13 T cell receptor beta chains came from one sample sequenced in a study of regulatory T cells in long-lasting Graves disease. Indicated time point: persistent/refractory GD, antithyroid drugs over 5 years with positive TRAb. From RNA extracted from PBMCs, the TCR library was made. To make TCR beta libraries, researchers used iRepertoire HTBI primers and Arm-PCR of CDR3 regions. One entry per CDR3 protein results from TCRdb running MiXCR on the multiplex PCR reads. Of hundreds of thousands of distinct CDR3 sequences listed, about 30% are singletons. Sequencing was performed on peripheral blood mononuclear cells (PBMCs), taken when the disease was refractory, from a patient treated with antithyroid drugs. Receptors were obtained from a female donor with Graves disease.

This chain connects TRBV27 to TRBJ2-4; D gene uncertain. Trimming shortened V by 7 bases and J by 0 bases, and 22 bases separated the two germline ends. The CDR3 loop spans 18 amino acids. In germline, CDR1 is MNHEY, CDR2 SMNVEV (reference sequence). This chain's CDR3 is CASTKQFTSGVAKNIQYF. CDR3 coding DNA: TGTGCCAGCACCAAACAATTTACTTCTGGGGTAGCCAAAAACATTCAGTACTTC.

A note on this clonotype: Mismatch with germline at one junction end may stem from a read error. The chain is built from TRBV9 and TRBJ1-5; TRBD1 agrees at 10 bases. Germline V gene lookup returns CDR1 SGDLS and CDR2 YYNGEE. This CDR3 contains 16 residues. In DNA form, the CDR3 reads TGTGCCAGCAGCGAGGGGACAGGGGATAGCAGTCAGCCCCAGCATTTT. Translated: CASSEGTGDSSQPQHF.

This clonotype was seen a handful of times. The V gene is TRBV6-5, the J gene TRBJ1-3; TRBD1 agrees at 10 bases. V lost 2 bases and J lost 4; bases outside the gene matches: 8. This CDR3 is built from 17 residues. Germline CDR1 reads MNHEY; CDR2 reads SVGAGI. CDR3 bases: TGTGCCAGCAGTTACCAACCGGGACAGGGGAGAGGAAACACCATATATTTT. It translates to CASSYQPGQGRGNTIYF.

This clonotype was seen at least ten times. The rearrangement joins TRBV12-3 or TRBV12-4 to TRBJ2-4; TRBD1 might be the D (5 bases). The V end lost 6 bases, the J end lost 1 base, and 10 bases lay between the germline ends. There are 14 residues in the CDR3. In nucleotides, the CDR3 is TGTGCCAGCAGGACTTCAGGGGCCAAAAACATTCAGTACTTC. It specifies CASRTSGAKNIQYF.

CDR3 DNA sequence: TGTGCCAGCAGCTTGCAGGGGGCAAGGTCACCCCTCCACTTT. It is translated as CASSLQGARSPLHF. V gene TRBV7-6 combines with J gene TRBJ1-6; 8 bases map to TRBD1. V lost 3 bases, J lost 10 bases, and 5 bases stayed unmatched. The CDR3 totals 14 residues. CDR1 is SGHVS, CDR2 FNYEAQ, per germline.

Regarding this clonotype: At one boundary the junction diverges from the germline segment, which might be a read error. The chain uses TRBV20-1 and TRBJ1-2; D call uncertain. This CDR3 has 13 amino acids. Germline V lookup: CDR1 DFQATT, CDR2 SNEGSKA (reference sequence). This chain's CDR3 is CSTRVVGDYGYTF. Written as DNA, the CDR3 is TGCAGTACTAGAGTGGTCGGTGACTATGGCTACACCTTC.

The chain couples TRBV19 to TRBJ2-7; either TRBD1 or TRBD2 may supply D (5 bases each). The germline CDR1 and CDR2 sequences are LNHDA and SQIVND (reference sequence). The CDR3 contains 16 residues. Trimming removed 4 bases from V and 2 bases from J, with 18 bases in between. CDR3 in amino acids: CASSNTGREATYEQYF. CDR3 nucleotides: TGTGCCAGTAGTAATACGGGACGGGAAGCTACCTACGAGCAGTACTTC. Based on the CDR3 plus reference TRBV19 and TRBJ2-7, the full variable domain is DGGITQSPKYLFRKEGQNVTLSCEQNLNHDAMYWYRQDPGQGLRLIYYSQIVNDFQKGDIAEGYSVSREKKESFPLTVTSAQKNPTAFYLCASSNTGREATYEQYFGPGTRLTVT.

This clonotype was recorded many times. V and J are TRBV20-1 and TRBJ2-7; the match to TRBD2 covers 7 bases. Trimming at V came to 0 bases and at J to 5 bases, leaving 13 bases not matched to a gene. Per the germline V gene, CDR1 is DFQATT and CDR2 is SNEGSKA (reference sequence). The CDR3 is 16 amino acids. CDR3 bases: TGCAGTGCTAGAGAGCCGAAGTGGGAGCGGGATGACGAGCAGTACTTC. Translating it yields CSAREPKWERDDEQYF.

This clonotype was found a few times. This rearrangement joins TRBV9 to TRBJ2-5, with D unclear. Germline assignment: CDR1 SGDLS and CDR2 YYNGEE. The CDR3 is 13 amino acids. Trimming left V 4 bases short and J 7 bases short, with 14 bases between. CDR3 sequence: CASSTGDTGTQYF. The CDR3 bases are TGTGCCAGCAGCACCGGTGACACGGGGACCCAGTACTTC.

The rearrangement links TRBV20-1 to TRBJ1-1, with unresolved D. From germline, CDR1 is DFQATT and CDR2 SNEGSKA (reference sequence). The CDR3 totals 13 residues. V lost 1 base and J lost 3, with 9 bases in between. CDR3 sequence (DNA): TGCAGTGCTAGAGGCCGTTCAGACACTGAAGCTTTCTTT. Amino acids: CSARGRSDTEAFF.

This chain joins TRBV3-1 and TRBJ2-5; perhaps D is TRBD1 or TRBD2 (5 bases each). This CDR3 has 16 residues. Trimming removed 2 bases from V and 7 bases from J, with 20 bases in between. Germline lookup yields CDR1 LGHDT and CDR2 YNNKEL (reference sequence). The CDR3 DNA reads as TGTGCCAGCAGCCAAAGGGGACGGGGCCCCCGGGTGACCCAGTACTTC. Its protein is CASSQRGRGPRVTQYF.

The V call is TRBV28, the J call TRBJ1-2; possibly TRBD1 for D (6 bases). The CDR3 is made up of 12 amino acids. Trimming shortened V by 6 bases and J by 10 bases, and 15 bases separated the two germline ends. From germline, CDR1 is MDHEN and CDR2 SYDVKM. Written as DNA, the CDR3 is TGTGCCAGCAGCCAAGCCCCAGGGGCCTACACCTTC. Translated: CASSQAPGAYTF.

The table lists this clonotype with many counts. The chain couples TRBV27 to TRBJ1-6; the match to TRBD1 covers 7 bases. This CDR3 spans 15 amino acids. CDR1 is MNHEY and CDR2 is SMNVEV in the germline V gene (reference sequence). Germline trimming cut 6 bases from V and 5 bases from J; bases unmatched to any gene: 7. The CDR3 loop reads CASRVPGQHNSPLHF. The CDR3 nucleotides read TGTGCCAGCAGGGTCCCGGGACAGCATAATTCACCCCTCCACTTT.